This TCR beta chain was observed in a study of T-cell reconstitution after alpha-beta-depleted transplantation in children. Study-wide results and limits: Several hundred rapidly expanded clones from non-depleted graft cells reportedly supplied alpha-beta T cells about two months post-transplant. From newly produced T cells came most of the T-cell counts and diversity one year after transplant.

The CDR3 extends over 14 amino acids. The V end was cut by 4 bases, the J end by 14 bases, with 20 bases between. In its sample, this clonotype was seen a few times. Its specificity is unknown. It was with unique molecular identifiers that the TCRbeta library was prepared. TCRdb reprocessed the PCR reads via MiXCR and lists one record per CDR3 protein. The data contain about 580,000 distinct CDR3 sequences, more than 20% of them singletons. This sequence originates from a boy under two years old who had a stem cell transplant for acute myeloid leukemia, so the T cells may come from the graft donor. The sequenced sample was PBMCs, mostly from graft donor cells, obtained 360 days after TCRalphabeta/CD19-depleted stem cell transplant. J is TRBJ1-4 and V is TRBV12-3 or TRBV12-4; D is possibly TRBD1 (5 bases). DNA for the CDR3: TGTGCCAGCAGTTCCCTCGTCACTCCTGGGACCCTGTTTTTT. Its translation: CASSSLVTPGTLFF.